This T cell receptor beta chain was sequenced in a study of blood T cell repertoires in COVID-19. Within 2 weeks of study entry, exposed participants had contacted a PCR-confirmed or clinician-diagnosed COVID-19 case. Profiling relied on immunoSEQ multiplex PCR, and the TCRdb table lists in-frame clones only, not all of them. The data contain some 360,000 clones, roughly 90% of them singletons. Germline assignment: CDR1 SEHNR and CDR2 FQNEAQ (reference sequence). Trimming at V came to 5 bases and at J to 4 bases, leaving 7 bases not matched to a gene. The CDR3 length is 15 residues. The material sequenced was PBMCs or T cells enriched from blood (not recorded which). The clonotype originates from a woman under 40 who had been exposed to COVID-19. The chain recombines TRBV7-9 with TRBJ1-5, with 8 bases matching TRBD1. The CDR3 here is CASSTGGSVNQPQHF. CDR3 nucleotides: TGTGCCAGCAGCACAGGGGGATCGGTGAATCAGCCCCAGCATTTT. Based on the CDR3 plus reference TRBV7-9 and TRBJ1-5, the full variable domain is DTGVSQNPRHKITKRGQNVTFRCDPISEHNRLYWYRQTLGQGPEFLTYFQNEAQLEKSRLLSDRFSAERPKGSFSTLEIQRTEQGDSAMYLCASSTGGSVNQPQHFGDGTRLSIL.